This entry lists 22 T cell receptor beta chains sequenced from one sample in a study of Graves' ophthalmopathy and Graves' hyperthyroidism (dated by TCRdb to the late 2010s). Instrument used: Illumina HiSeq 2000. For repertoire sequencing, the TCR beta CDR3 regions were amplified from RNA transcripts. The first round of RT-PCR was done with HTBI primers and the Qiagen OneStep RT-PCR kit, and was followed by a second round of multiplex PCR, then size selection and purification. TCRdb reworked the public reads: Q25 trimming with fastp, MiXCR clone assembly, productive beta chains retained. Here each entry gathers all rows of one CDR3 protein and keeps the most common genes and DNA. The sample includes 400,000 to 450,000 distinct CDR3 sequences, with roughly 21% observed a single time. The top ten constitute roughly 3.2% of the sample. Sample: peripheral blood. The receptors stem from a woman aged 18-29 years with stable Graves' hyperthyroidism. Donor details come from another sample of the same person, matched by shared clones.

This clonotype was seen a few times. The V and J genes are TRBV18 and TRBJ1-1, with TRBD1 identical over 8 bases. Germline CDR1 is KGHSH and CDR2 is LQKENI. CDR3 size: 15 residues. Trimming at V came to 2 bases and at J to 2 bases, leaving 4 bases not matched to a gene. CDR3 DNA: TGTGCCAGCTCACCAGCCGGGACAGGAAACACTGAAGCTTTCTTT. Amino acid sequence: CASSPAGTGNTEAFF.

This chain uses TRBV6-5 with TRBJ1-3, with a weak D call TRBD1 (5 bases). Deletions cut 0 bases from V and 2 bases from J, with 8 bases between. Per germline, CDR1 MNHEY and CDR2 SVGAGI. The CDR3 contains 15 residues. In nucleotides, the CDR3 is TGTGCCAGCAGTTACTCCGGGGCTCCTGGAAACACCATATATTTT. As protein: CASSYSGAPGNTIYF.

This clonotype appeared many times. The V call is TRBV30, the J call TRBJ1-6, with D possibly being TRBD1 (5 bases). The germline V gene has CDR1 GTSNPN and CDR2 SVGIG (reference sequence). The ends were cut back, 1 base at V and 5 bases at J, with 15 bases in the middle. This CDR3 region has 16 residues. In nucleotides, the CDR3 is TGTGCCTGGAGTGGTTCTCCGGGACGGAATAATTCACCCCTCCACTTT. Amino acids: CAWSGSPGRNNSPLHF.

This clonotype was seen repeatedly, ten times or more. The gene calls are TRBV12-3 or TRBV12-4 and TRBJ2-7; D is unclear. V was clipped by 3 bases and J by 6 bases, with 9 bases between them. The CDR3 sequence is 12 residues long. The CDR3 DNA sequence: TGTGCCAGCAGTTTGACAATCTCCGAGCAGTACTTC. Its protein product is CASSLTISEQYF.

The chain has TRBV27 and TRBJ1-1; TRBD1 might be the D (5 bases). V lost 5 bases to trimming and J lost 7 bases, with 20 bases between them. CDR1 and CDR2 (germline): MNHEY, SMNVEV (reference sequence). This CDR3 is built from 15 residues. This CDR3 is CASSPPGHLSSEAFF. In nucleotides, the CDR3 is TGTGCCAGCAGTCCCCCCGGACATTTGAGCAGTGAAGCTTTCTTT.

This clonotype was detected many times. CDR3 coding DNA: TGTGCCAGCAGTGCGTGGGACAGGAGGATCTATGGCTACACCTTC. Encoded protein: CASSAWDRRIYGYTF. The chain carries TRBV2 and TRBJ1-2; 8 bases line up with TRBD1. With 4 bases clipped from V and 4 bases from J, the junction kept 8 bases outside the gene matches. Germline lookup yields CDR1 SNHLY and CDR2 FYNNEI. The CDR3 length is 15 residues.

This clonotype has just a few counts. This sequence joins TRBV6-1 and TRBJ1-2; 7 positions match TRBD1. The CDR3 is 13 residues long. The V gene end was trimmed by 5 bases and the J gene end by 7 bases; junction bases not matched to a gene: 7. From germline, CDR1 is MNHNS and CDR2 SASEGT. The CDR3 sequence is CASSQLQGFGYTF. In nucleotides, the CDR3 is TGTGCCAGCAGTCAACTACAGGGGTTTGGCTACACCTTC.

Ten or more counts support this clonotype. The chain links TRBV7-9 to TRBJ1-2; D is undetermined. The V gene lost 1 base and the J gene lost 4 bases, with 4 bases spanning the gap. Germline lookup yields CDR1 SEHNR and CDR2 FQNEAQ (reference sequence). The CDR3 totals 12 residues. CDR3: CASSLVTYGYTF. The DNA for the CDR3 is TGTGCCAGCAGCTTAGTCACCTATGGCTACACCTTC.

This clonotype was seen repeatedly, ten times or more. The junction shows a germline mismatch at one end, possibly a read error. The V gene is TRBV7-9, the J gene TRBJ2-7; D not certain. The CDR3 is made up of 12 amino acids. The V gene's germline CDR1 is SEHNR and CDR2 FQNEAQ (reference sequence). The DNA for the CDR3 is TGTGCCGGCAGCTTATACAACTACGAGCAGTACTTC. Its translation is CAGSLYNYEQYF.

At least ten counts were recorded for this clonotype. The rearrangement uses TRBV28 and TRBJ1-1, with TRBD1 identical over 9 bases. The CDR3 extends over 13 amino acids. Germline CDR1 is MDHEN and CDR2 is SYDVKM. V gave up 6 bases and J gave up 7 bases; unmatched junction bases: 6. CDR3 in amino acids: CASRLTGGIEAFF. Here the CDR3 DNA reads TGTGCCAGCAGACTCACAGGGGGCATTGAAGCTTTCTTT.

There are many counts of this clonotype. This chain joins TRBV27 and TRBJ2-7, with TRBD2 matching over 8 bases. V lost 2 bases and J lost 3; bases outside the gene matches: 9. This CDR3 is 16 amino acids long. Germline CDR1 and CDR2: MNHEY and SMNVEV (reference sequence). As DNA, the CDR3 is TGTGCCAGCAGTTTACCCCCGGGCGGGAGGTTCTACGAGCAGTACTTC. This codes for CASSLPPGGRFYEQYF.

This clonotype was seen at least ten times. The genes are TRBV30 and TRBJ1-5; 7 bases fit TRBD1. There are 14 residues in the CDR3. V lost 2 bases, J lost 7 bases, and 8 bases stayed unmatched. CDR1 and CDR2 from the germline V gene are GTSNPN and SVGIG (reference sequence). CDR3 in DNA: TGTGCCTGGAGTTGGCGGGGAGGGGGCCAGCCCCAGCATTTT. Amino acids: CAWSWRGGGQPQHF.

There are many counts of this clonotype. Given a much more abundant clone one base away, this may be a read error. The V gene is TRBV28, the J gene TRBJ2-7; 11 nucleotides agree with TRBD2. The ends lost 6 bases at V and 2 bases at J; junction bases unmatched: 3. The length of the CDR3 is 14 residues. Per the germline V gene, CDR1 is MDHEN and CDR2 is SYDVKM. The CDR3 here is CASRLAGGPYEQYF. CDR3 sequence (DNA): TGTGCCAGCAGGTTAGCGGGAGGGCCCTACGAGCAGTACTTC.

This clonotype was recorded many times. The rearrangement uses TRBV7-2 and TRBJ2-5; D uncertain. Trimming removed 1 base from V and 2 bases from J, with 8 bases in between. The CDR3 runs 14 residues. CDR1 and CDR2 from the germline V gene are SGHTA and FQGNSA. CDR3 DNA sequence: TGTGCCAGCAGCTTAGACTTTACTCAAGAGACCCAGTACTTC. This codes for CASSLDFTQETQYF.

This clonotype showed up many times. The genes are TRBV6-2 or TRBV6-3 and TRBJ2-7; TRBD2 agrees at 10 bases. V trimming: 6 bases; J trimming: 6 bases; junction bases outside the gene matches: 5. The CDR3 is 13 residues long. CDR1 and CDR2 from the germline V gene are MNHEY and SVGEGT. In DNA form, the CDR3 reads TGTGCCAGCAGACCAGCGGGGGGGCGCGAGCAGTACTTC. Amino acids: CASRPAGGREQYF.

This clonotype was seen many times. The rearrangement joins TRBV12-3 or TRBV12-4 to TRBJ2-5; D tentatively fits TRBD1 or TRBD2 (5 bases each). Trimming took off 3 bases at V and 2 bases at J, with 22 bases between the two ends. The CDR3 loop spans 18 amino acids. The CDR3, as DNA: TGTGCCAGCAGTTTGGGGAACTTTCGGGGACGGAATCAAGAGACCCAGTACTTC. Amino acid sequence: CASSLGNFRGRNQETQYF.

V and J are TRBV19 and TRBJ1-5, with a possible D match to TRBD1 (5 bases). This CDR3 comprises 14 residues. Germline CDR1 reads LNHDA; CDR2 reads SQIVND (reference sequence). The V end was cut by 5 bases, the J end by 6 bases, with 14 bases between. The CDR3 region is CASSLIAQGQPQHF. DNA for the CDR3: TGTGCCAGTAGTCTAATCGCTCAGGGTCAGCCCCAGCATTTT.

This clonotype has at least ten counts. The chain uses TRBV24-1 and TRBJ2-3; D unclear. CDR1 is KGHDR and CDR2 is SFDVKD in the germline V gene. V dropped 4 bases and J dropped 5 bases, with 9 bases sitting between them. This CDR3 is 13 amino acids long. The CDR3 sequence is CATSEESEDTQYF. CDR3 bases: TGTGCCACCAGTGAGGAAAGTGAAGATACGCAGTATTTT.

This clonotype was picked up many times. The CDR3 sequence: CSASFGGTEAYEQYF. CDR3 bases: TGCAGTGCTAGTTTTGGCGGGACAGAGGCCTACGAGCAGTACTTC. The rearrangement joins TRBV20-1 to TRBJ2-7; a weak D match, TRBD1 (7 bases). Trimming took off 3 bases at V and 2 bases at J, with 17 bases between the two ends. The CDR3 spans 15 residues. The germline CDR1 and CDR2 sequences are DFQATT and SNEGSKA (reference sequence).

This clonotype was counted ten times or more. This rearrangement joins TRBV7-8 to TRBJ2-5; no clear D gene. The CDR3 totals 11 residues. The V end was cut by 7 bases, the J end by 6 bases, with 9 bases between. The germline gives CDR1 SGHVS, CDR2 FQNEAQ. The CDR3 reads CASTSSKTQYF. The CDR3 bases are TGTGCCAGCACTAGTAGTAAGACCCAGTACTTC.

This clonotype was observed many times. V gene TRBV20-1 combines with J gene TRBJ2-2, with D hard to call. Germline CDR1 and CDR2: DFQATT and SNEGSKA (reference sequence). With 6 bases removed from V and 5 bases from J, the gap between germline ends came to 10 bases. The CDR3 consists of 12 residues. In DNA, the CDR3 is TGCAGTGCCACCAAGGGAACCGGGGAGCTGTTTTTT. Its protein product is CSATKGTGELFF.

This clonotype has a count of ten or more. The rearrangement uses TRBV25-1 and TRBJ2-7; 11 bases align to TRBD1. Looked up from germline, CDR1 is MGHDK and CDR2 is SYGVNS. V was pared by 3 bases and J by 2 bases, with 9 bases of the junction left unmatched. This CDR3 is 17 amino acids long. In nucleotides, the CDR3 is TGTGCCAGCAGTGATCTAAGGCCGGGACAGGGGGCCTACGAGCAGTACTTC. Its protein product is CASSDLRPGQGAYEQYF.